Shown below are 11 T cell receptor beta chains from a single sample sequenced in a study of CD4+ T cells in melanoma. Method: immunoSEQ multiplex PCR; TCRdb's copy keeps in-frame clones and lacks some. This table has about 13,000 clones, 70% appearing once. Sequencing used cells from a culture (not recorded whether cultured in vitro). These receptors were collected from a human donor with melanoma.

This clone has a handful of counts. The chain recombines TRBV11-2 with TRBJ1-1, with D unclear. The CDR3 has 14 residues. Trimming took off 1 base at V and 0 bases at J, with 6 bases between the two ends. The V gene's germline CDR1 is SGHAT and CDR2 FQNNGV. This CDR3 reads CASSLVVVNTEAFF. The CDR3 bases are TGTGCCAGCAGCTTAGTCGTTGTGAACACTGAAGCTTTCTTT.

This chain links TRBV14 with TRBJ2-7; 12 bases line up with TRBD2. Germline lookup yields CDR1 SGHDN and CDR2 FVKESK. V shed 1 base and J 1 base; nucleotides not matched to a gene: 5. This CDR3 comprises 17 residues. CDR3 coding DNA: TGTGCCAGCAGCCAAGGGGTCCTAGCGGGGGGGTCCTACGAGCAGTACTTC. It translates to CASSQGVLAGGSYEQYF.

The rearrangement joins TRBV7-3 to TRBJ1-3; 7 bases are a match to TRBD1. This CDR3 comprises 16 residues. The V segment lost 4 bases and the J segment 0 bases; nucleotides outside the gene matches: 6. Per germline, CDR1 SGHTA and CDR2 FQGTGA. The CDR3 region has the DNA TGTGCCAGCAGCTCCGGACAGGCGAGCTCTGGAAACACCATATATTTT. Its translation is CASSSGQASSGNTIYF.

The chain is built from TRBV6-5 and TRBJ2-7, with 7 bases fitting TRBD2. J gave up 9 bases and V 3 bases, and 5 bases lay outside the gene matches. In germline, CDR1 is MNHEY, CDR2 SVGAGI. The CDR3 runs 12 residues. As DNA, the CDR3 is TGTGCCAGCAGTTATAGGGGAGGGAGGCAGTACTTC. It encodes CASSYRGGRQYF.

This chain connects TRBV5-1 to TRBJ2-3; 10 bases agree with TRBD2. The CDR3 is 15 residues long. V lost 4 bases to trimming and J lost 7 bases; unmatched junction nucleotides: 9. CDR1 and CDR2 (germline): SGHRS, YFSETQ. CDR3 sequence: CASSPQAGGVNTQYF. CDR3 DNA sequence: TGCGCCAGCAGCCCACAAGCGGGGGGGGTAAATACGCAGTATTTT.

CDR3 loop: CASSFTREQFF. The CDR3 DNA sequence: TGTGCCAGCAGTTTCACTAGGGAGCAGTTCTTC. The V gene is TRBV28, the J gene TRBJ2-1; D is perhaps TRBD2 (5 bases). V was pared by 3 bases and J by 10 bases, with 7 bases between. The germline gives CDR1 MDHEN, CDR2 SYDVKM. This CDR3 spans 11 amino acids.

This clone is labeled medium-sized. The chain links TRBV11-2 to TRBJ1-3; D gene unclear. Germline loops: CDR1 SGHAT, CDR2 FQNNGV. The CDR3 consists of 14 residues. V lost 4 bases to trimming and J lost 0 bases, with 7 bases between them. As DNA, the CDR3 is TGTGCCAGCAGCTCTATTACCTCTGGAAACACCATATATTTT. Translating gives CASSSITSGNTIYF.

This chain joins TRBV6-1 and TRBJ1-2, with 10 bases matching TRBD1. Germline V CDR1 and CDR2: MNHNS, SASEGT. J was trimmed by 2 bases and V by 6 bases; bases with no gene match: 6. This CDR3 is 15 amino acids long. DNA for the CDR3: TGTGCCAGCAGGGACCCGGGACAGGGGAACTATGGCTACACCTTC. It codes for CASRDPGQGNYGYTF.

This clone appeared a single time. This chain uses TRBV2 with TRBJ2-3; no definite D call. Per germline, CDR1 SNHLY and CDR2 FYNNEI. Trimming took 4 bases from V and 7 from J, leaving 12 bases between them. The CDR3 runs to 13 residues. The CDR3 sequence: CASSVGPKHTQYF. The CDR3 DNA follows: TGTGCCAGCAGTGTAGGGCCGAAACATACGCAGTATTTT.

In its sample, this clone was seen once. The CDR3 nucleotides read TGTGCCAGCAGCTTGGGGTGGGACAGCTATACGAGGGGCCTCAATGAGCAGTTCTTC. This sequence encodes CASSLGWDSYTRGLNEQFF. The chain is built from TRBV5-6 and TRBJ2-1; TRBD1 agrees at 7 bases. CDR3 size: 19 residues. The V segment lost 0 bases and the J segment 6 bases; nucleotides outside the gene matches: 18. Germline-derived CDR1 and CDR2 are SGHDT and YYEEEE.

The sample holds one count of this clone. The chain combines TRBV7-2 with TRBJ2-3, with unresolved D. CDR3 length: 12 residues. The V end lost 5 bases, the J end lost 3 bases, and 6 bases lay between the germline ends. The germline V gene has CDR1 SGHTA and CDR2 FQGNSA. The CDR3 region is CASSAPTDTQYF. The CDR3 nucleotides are TGTGCCAGCAGCGCACCTACAGATACGCAGTATTTT.